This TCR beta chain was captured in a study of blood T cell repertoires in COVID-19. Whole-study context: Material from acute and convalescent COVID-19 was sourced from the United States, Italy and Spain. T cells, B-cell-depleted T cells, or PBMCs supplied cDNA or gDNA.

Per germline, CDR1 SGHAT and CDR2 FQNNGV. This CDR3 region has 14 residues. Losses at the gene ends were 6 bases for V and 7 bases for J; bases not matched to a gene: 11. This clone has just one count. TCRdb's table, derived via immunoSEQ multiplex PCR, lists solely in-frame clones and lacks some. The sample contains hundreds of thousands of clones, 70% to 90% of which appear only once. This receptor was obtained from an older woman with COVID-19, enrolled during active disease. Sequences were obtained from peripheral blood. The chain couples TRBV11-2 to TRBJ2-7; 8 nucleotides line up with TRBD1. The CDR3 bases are TGTGCCAGCAGTCTAGCCGACAGGGGAAGGGAGCAGTACTTC. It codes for CASSLADRGREQYF.